A selection of T cell receptor beta chains follows, all from one sample in a study of T cell repertoires in cytomegalovirus infection. One entry per CDR3 protein, called by TCRdb with MiXCR from the reads. The top ten clones hold 13% of a sample with around 550,000 distinct CDR3 sequences, roughly 29% of them seen once. Sequencing was performed on PBMCs. The receptors shown here come from a human donor in good health (CMV status not recorded). Some clones in this sample may be carry-over from other donors' samples. CDR3s include the opening cysteine and the closing phenylalanine or tryptophan. D genes are given only for firm matches. Part of the rows lack a size; the others show once, few, many or a class for expanded clones.

J gene,clone size,D gene,V gene,CDR3 DNA,CDR3 protein
TRBJ2-1,few,.,TRBV10-3,TGTGCCGCACAGGGCCTCTCCTACAATGAGCAGTTCTTC,CAAQGLSYNEQFF
TRBJ1-2,.,.,TRBV20-1,TGCAGTGCTCTTGTCCGGGAACAAGAAGTATATGGCTACACCTTC,CSALVREQEVYGYTF
TRBJ1-5,many,.,TRBV12-3/TRBV12-4,TGTGCCAGCAGCGGCCGATTCAACCAGCCCCAGCATTTT,CASSGRFNQPQHF
TRBJ2-1,.,.,TRBV14,TGTGCCAGCAGACGGGGGACGTCCTACAATGAGCAGTTCTTC,CASRRGTSYNEQFF
TRBJ2-5,.,.,TRBV24-1,TGTGCCACCAGTGATTCGGTTCGGGAGACCCAGTACTTC,CATSDSVRETQYF
TRBJ2-3,many,.,TRBV12-5,TGTGCTAGTGGTTTAGGACTGAGCACAGATACGCAGTATTTT,CASGLGLSTDTQYF
TRBJ2-1,.,.,TRBV19,TGTGCCAGTAGGAAGGAGCGTGGGTTCACCTACAATGAGCAGTTCTTC,CASRKERGFTYNEQFF
TRBJ2-1,few,TRBD2,TRBV9,TGTGCCAGCAGCCCGGCTAGCGGGATGAAGAATGAGCAGTTCTTC,CASSPASGMKNEQFF
TRBJ2-2,once,.,TRBV4-3,TGCGCCAGCAGCTCTCAGTACACCGGGGAGCTGTTTTTT,CASSSQYTGELFF
TRBJ1-1,few,.,TRBV18,TGTGCCAGCTCCCCCTTTGGGGCCACTGAAGCTTTCTTT,CASSPFGATEAFF
TRBJ2-1,.,.,TRBV6-1,TGTGCCAGCCTCGGCGGGGGCAAAAGCTCCTACAATGAGCAGTTCTTC,CASLGGGKSSYNEQFF
TRBJ2-1,many,TRBD1,TRBV20-1,TGCAGTGCTAAGGGACAGGCCAATGAGCAGTTCTTC,CSAKGQANEQFF
TRBJ2-5,.,.,TRBV7-8,TGTGCCAGCAGCTTACACCAGGGAGGGACCCAGTACTTC,CASSLHQGGTQYF
TRBJ2-1,.,TRBD1,TRBV7-2,TGTGCCAGCAGCCTTGGGACAGGGACTCAGTACTCCTACAATGAGCAGTTCTTC,CASSLGTGTQYSYNEQFF
TRBJ2-5,.,.,TRBV15,TGTGCCACCAGCATAGAAACGGTGGAGACCCAGTACTTC,CATSIETVETQYF
TRBJ1-1,few,.,TRBV6-5,TGTGCCAGCAGTTACTTTTCCCCCTCGGGTGAAGCTTTCTTT,CASSYFSPSGEAFF
TRBJ2-7,.,TRBD2,TRBV4-1,TGCGCCAGCAGCTTTAGACTAGCGGGGTCGAGGGAGCAGTACTTC,CASSFRLAGSREQYF
TRBJ2-3,.,TRBD1,TRBV24-1,TGTGCCACCAGTGATTTGGCCCGGGACAGCCGCACAGATACGCAGTATTTT,CATSDLARDSRTDTQYF
TRBJ2-1,once,.,TRBV19,TGTGCCAGTAGTTCCGACAGGAGAGGGAATGAGCAGTTCTTC,CASSSDRRGNEQFF
TRBJ2-1,.,TRBD2,TRBV7-9,TGTGCCAGCAGCCGTATTGGACTAGCGGGAGGGTACAATGAGCAGTTCTTC,CASSRIGLAGGYNEQFF
TRBJ1-1,once,.,TRBV27,TGTGCCAGCAGACATCCCCCCGGGGGAACTGAAGCTTTCTTT,CASRHPPGGTEAFF
TRBJ2-5,.,TRBD1,TRBV7-2,TGTGCCAGCAGCTCCAGACAGGGCGGAGAGACCCAGTACTTC,CASSSRQGGETQYF
TRBJ2-7,.,TRBD2,TRBV29-1,TGCAGCGTCGGGACTAGCTTCCACGAGCAGTACTTC,CSVGTSFHEQYF
TRBJ2-3,.,.,TRBV7-3,TGTGCCAGCAGCTCAAGCAGAGCTAGCACAGATACGCAGTATTTT,CASSSSRASTDTQYF
TRBJ2-3,.,.,TRBV2,TGTGCCAGCACACCCGGGGCGGCCACAGATACGCAGTATTTT,CASTPGAATDTQYF
TRBJ1-3,.,.,TRBV7-6,TGTGCCAGCAGCTTAGGGGTCATGGTGGCAGGAAACACCATATATTTT,CASSLGVMVAGNTIYF
TRBJ2-7,.,.,TRBV19,TGTGCCAGTAGTCCCTCGATCACTCCCCCCGCCGAGCAGTACTTC,CASSPSITPPAEQYF
TRBJ2-2,.,TRBD2,TRBV2,TGTGCCAGCAGGCCCCGGGCTAGCGGGAAGTCGGGGGAGCTGTTTTTT,CASRPRASGKSGELFF
TRBJ1-5,few,.,TRBV6-2/TRBV6-3,TGTGCCAGCAGTTACGTGGGTGGGCATCAGCCCCAGCATTTT,CASSYVGGHQPQHF
TRBJ2-1,.,.,TRBV12-3/TRBV12-4,TGTGCCAGCAGTTTTGGGCCCAGCTCCTACAATGAGCAGTTCTTC,CASSFGPSSYNEQFF
TRBJ2-2,.,TRBD2,TRBV10-2,TGCGCCAGGAAAGCGGGAGGTAACACCGGGGAGCTGTTTTTT,CARKAGGNTGELFF
TRBJ2-1,few,TRBD2,TRBV7-2,TGTGCCAGCAGTAAGAAAAGCTTTACGGGAGGGTGGCTCAATGAGCAGTTCTTC,CASSKKSFTGGWLNEQFF
TRBJ1-1,few,TRBD1,TRBV7-9,TGTGCCAGCAGCTCCTACCAGGGGGCACTCGCTGAAGCTTTCTTT,CASSSYQGALAEAFF
TRBJ1-1,.,.,TRBV7-6,TGTGCCAGCAGCTTAGGGGGGCAGGTTGGGAACACTGAAGCTTTCTTT,CASSLGGQVGNTEAFF
TRBJ2-1,.,TRBD2,TRBV7-1,TGTGCCAGCAGCTCGAAGCCCCGCGGGAGTTGGAATGAGCCGTTCTTC,CASSSKPRGSWNEPFF
TRBJ2-1,many,TRBD2,TRBV7-8,TGTGCCAGCAGCTTAATTGGGACTAGGAGATCCTACAATGAGCAGTTCTTC,CASSLIGTRRSYNEQFF
TRBJ2-3,.,.,TRBV5-1,TGCGCCAGCAGCTTGAGAGGACAGCCCACAGATACGCAGTATTTT,CASSLRGQPTDTQYF
TRBJ1-6,.,.,TRBV14,TGTGCCAGCAGCCAAGTAACGGGAAATTCACCCCTCCACTTT,CASSQVTGNSPLHF
TRBJ1-6,.,TRBD1,TRBV6-1,TGTGCCAGCAGACGGGGAGAGGGGGCTTCACCCCTCCACTTT,CASRRGEGASPLHF
TRBJ2-7,.,.,TRBV19,TGTGCCAGTAGTATGGCTAGCGCGTCCTACGAGCAGTACTTC,CASSMASASYEQYF
TRBJ1-2,.,.,TRBV28,TGTGCCAGCAGGGCTGGGGCGAATGGCTACACCTTC,CASRAGANGYTF
TRBJ2-3,.,.,TRBV20-1,TGCAGTGCTACCGGGGGCGGGAGTCCTACCGAAGATACGCAGTATTTT,CSATGGGSPTEDTQYF
TRBJ2-1,few,.,TRBV5-4,TGTGCCAGCAGCGGGAGACCGGGACCTAACAATGAGCAGTTCTTC,CASSGRPGPNNEQFF
TRBJ2-5,many,.,TRBV7-6,TGTGCCAGCAGCTTAAACAGGGACGGGGTAGAGACCCAGTACTTC,CASSLNRDGVETQYF
TRBJ1-2,.,TRBD1,TRBV7-6,TGTGCCAGCAGCTTAGATACTGACAGGGTATTTTTCGGTGGCTACACCTTC,CASSLDTDRVFFGGYTF
TRBJ2-3,.,.,TRBV6-5,TGTGCCAGCAGCCTCGGAGATACTAGCACAGATACGCAGTATTTT,CASSLGDTSTDTQYF
TRBJ2-7,few,.,TRBV5-1,TGCGCCAGCAGCTTGCTCGGGACACCCTCCTACGAGCAGTACTTC,CASSLLGTPSYEQYF
TRBJ2-7,.,TRBD2,TRBV11-2,TGTGCCAGCAGCTTAGGACTCCGGGACAAACGGACTAGCGGGCCCTACGAGCAGTACTTC,CASSLGLRDKRTSGPYEQYF
TRBJ1-3,.,.,TRBV10-3,TGTGCCATCAGTGATCGGGGATCCAACTCTGGAAACACCATATATTTT,CAISDRGSNSGNTIYF
TRBJ1-2,many,TRBD1,TRBV7-2,TGTGCCAGCAGCACCGCGACAGGGGCGCTTATCTATGGCTACACCTTC,CASSTATGALIYGYTF
TRBJ2-7,.,TRBD1,TRBV7-7,TGTGCCAGCAGCTTAAGGACAGGCTACGAGCAGTACTTC,CASSLRTGYEQYF
TRBJ1-3,few,.,TRBV18,TGTGCCAGCCACGCCGGGGCCTCTGGAAACACCATATATTTT,CASHAGASGNTIYF
TRBJ2-1,.,.,TRBV14,TGTGCCAGCAGCCAATGGACTTCCCGGTTGGTGGGGCATTACAATGAGCAGTTCTTC,CASSQWTSRLVGHYNEQFF
TRBJ1-2,many,.,TRBV7-2,TGTGCCAGCAGCCAGGGTATAAGCAGCGGTGGCTACACCTTC,CASSQGISSGGYTF
TRBJ2-3,few,.,TRBV20-1,TGCAGTGCTAGAGGGTCGCTTTCTGCCACAGATACGCAGTATTTT,CSARGSLSATDTQYF